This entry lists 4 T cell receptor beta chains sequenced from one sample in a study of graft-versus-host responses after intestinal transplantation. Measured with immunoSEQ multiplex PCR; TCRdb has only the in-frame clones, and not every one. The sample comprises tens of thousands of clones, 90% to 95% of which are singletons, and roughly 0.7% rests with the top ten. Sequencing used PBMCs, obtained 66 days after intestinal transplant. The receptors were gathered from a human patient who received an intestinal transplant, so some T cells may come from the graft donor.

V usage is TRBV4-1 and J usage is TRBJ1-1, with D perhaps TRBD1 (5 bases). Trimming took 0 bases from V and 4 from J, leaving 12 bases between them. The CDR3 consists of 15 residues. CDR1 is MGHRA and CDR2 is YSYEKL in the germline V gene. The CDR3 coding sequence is TGCGCCAGCAGCCAAGATGGGTGGGGCGGCACTGAAGCTTTCTTT. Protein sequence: CASSQDGWGGTEAFF.

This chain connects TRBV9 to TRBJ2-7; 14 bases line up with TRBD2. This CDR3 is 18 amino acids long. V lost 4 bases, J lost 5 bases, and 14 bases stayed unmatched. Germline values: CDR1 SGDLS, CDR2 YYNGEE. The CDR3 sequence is CASSPTGLAGVLSNEQYF. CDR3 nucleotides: TGTGCCAGCAGCCCTACGGGACTAGCGGGAGTCTTGTCAAACGAGCAGTACTTC.

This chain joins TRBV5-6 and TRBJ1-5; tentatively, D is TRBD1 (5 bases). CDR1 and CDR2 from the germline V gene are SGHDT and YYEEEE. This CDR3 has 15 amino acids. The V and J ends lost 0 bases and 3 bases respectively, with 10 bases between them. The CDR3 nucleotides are TGTGCCAGCAGCTTGGCGGGGGGTTCCAATCAGCCCCAGCATTTT. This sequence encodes CASSLAGGSNQPQHF. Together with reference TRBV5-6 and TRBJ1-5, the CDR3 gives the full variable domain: DAGVTQSPTHLIKTRGQQVTLRCSPKSGHDTVSWYQQALGQGPQFIFQYYEEEERQRGNFPDRFSGHQFPNYSSELNVNALLLGDSALYLCASSLAGGSNQPQHFGDGTRLSIL.

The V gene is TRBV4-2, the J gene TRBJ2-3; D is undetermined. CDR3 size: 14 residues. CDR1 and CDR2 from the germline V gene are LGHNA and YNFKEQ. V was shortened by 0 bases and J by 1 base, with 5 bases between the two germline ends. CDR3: CASSQDGGTDTQYF. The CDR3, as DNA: TGTGCCAGCAGCCAAGATGGGGGCACAGATACGCAGTATTTT.